This section outlines one T cell receptor (beta chain) sequence together with its context. Its antigen is unidentified. Trimming pared 1 base from V and 5 bases from J, leaving 11 bases between. Germline loops: CDR1 MGHRA, CDR2 YSYEKL. This CDR3 is 14 amino acids long. The data were obtained in a study of T cell repertoires in cytomegalovirus infection. The overall study: From public TCR beta signatures came an indication of both CMV infection and matching HLA type. Study results and caveats: Carriers of CMV plus the relevant HLA were identified by cumulative public TCR beta family frequency.

TCRdb ran MiXCR on the reads and lists one entry per CDR3 protein. The table shows approximately 100,000 distinct CDR3 sequences, with around a quarter occurring only once. Input material: CD8+ T cells from PBMCs. This sequence joins TRBV4-1 and TRBJ1-2; perhaps TRBD1 as D (5 bases). This receptor was taken from a human donor in good health (CMV status not recorded). Some clones in this sample may be carry-over from other donors' samples. CDR3 region: CASSQGGERYGYTF. The CDR3 nucleotides are TGCGCCAGCAGCCAAGGGGGCGAACGGTATGGCTACACCTTC.